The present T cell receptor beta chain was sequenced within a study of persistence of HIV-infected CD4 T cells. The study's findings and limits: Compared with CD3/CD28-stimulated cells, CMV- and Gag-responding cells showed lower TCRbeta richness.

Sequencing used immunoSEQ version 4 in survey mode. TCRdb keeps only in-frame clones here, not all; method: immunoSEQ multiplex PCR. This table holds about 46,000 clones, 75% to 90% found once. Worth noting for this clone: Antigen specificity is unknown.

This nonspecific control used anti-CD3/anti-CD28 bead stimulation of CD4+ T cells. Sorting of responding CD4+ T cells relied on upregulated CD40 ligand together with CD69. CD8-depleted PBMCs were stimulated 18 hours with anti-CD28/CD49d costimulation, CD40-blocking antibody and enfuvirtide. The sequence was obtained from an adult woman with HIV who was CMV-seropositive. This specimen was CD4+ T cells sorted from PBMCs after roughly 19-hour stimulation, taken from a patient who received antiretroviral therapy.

The CDR3, as DNA: TGCAGCGTTGGAGGGGGGGCGAGTAACTATGGCTACACCTTC. Residues: CSVGGGASNYGYTF. This chain uses TRBV29-1 with TRBJ1-2, with D maybe TRBD1 (6 bases). V was trimmed by 4 bases and J by 1 base, leaving 13 bases between them. CDR1 is SQVTM, CDR2 ANQGSEA, per germline. This CDR3 has 14 residues.